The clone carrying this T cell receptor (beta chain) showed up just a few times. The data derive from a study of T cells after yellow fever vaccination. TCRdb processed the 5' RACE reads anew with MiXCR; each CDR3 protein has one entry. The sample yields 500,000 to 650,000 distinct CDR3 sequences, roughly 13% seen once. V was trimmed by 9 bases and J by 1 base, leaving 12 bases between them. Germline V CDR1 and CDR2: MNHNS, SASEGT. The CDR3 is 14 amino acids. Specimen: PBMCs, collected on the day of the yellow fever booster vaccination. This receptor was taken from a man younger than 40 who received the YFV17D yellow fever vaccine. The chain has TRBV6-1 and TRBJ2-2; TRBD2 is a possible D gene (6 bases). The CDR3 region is CASRRDGNTGELFF. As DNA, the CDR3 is TGTGCCAGTAGGAGGGATGGGAACACCGGGGAGCTGTTTTTT.